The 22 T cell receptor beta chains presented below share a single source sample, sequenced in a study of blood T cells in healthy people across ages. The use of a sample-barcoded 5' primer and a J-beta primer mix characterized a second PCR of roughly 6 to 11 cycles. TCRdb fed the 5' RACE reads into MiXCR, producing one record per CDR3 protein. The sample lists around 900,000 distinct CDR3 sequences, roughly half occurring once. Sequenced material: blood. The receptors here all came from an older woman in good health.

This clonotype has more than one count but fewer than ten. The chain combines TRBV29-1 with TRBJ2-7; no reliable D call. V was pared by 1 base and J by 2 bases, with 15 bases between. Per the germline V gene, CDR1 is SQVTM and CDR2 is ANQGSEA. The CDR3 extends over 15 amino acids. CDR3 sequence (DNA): TGCAGCGTTGAAGGCGGCAGCGACAACACCTACGAGCAGTACTTC. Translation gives CSVEGGSDNTYEQYF.

CDR3 sequence (DNA): TGTGCCACCAGTGGGGACACCCGCACAGATACGCAGTATTTT. Protein sequence: CATSGDTRTDTQYF. The V call is TRBV24-1, the J call TRBJ2-3, with D perhaps matching TRBD1 (6 bases). Trimming removed 5 bases from V and 1 base from J, with 9 bases in between. Looked up from germline, CDR1 is KGHDR and CDR2 is SFDVKD. The CDR3 is made up of 14 amino acids.

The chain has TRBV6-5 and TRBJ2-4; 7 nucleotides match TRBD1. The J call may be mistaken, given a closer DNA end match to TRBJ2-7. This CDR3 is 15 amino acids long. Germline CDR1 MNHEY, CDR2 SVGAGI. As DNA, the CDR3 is TGTGCCAGCAGTTATGGACAGGTGGTCATTCGCGAGCAGTACTTC. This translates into CASSYGQVVIREQYF.

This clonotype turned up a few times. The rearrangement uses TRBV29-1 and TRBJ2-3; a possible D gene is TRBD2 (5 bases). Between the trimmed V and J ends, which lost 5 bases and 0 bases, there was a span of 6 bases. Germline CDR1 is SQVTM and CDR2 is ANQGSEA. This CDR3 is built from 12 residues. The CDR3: CSVRESTDTQYF. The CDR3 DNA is TGCAGCGTTCGGGAAAGCACAGATACGCAGTATTTT.

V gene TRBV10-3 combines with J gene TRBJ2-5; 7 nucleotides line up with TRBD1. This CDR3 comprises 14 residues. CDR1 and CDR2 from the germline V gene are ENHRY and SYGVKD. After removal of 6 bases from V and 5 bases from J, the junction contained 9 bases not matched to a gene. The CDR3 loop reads CAISPGTGVETQYF. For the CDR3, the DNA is TGTGCCATCAGCCCCGGAACAGGGGTGGAGACCCAGTACTTC.

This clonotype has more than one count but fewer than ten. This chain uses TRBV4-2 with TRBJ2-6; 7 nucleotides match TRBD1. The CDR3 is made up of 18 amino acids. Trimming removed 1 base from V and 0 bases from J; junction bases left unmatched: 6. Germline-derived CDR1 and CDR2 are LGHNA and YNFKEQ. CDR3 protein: CASSQGDSLDSGANVLTF. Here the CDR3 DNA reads TGTGCCAGCAGCCAAGGGGACAGCTTGGACTCTGGGGCCAACGTCCTGACTTTC.

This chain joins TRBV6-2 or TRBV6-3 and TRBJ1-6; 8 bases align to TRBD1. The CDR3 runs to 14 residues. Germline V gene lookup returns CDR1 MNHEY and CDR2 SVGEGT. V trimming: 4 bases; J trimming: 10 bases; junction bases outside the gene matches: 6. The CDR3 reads CASSWQGAPSPLHF. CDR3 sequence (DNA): TGTGCCAGCAGTTGGCAGGGGGCCCCCTCACCCCTCCACTTT.

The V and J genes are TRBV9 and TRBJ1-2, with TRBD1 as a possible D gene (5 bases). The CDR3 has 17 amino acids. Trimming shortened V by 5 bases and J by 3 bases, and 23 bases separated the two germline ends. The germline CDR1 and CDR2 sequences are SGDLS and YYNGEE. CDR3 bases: TGTGCCAGCAGTGTCAACCGGGACTCCCTCGAAGACTATGGCTACACCTTC. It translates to CASSVNRDSLEDYGYTF.

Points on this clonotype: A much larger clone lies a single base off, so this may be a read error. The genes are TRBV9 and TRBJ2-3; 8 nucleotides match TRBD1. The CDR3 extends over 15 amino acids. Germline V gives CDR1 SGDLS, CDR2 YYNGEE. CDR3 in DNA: TGTGCCAACAGCGTCGGACAGGGAGGCACAGATACGCAGTATTTT. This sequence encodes CANSVGQGGTDTQYF.

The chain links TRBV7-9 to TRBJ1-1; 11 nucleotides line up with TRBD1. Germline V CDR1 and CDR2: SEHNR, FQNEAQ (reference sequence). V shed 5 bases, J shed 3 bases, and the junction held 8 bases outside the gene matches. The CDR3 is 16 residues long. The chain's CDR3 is CASSPYGQGAHTEAFF. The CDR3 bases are TGTGCCAGCAGCCCCTACGGACAGGGGGCTCACACTGAAGCTTTCTTT.

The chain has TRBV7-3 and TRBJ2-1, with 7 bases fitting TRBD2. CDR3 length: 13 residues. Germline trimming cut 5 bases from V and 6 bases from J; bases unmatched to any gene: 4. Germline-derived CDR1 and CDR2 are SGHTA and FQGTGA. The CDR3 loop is CASSPRTSNEQFF. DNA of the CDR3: TGTGCCAGCAGCCCGAGGACTAGCAATGAGCAGTTCTTC.

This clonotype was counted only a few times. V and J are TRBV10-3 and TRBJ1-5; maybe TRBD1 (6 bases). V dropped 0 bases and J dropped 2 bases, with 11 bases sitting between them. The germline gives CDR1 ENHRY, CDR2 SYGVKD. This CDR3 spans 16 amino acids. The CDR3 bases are TGTGCCATCAGTGAGTCGGTGACAGGCGGCAATCAGCCCCAGCATTTT. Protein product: CAISESVTGGNQPQHF.

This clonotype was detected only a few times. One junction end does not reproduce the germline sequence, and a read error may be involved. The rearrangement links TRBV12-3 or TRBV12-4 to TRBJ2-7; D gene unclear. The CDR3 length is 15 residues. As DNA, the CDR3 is TGTACCAGCAGTTTTTTGGGCTTTCGAGTTTACGAGCAGTACTTC. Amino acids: CTSSFLGFRVYEQYF.

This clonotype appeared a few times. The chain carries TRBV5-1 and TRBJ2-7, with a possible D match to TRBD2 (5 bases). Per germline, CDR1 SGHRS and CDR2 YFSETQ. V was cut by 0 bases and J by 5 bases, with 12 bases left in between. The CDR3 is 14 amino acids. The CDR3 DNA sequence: TGCGCCAGCAGCTTGGGAGGCCCGGAGGACGAGCAGTACTTC. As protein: CASSLGGPEDEQYF.

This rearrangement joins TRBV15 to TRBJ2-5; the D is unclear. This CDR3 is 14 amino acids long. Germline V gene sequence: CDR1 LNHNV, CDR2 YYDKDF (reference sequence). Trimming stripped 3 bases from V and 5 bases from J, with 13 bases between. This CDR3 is CATSSSSGSETQYF. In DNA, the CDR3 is TGTGCCACCAGCAGTAGTTCGGGCTCGGAGACCCAGTACTTC.

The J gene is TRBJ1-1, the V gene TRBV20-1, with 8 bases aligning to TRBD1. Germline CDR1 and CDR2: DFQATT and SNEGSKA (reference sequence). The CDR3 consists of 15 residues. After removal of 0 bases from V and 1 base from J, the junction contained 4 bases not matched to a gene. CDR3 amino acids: CSAREGTGWNTEAFF. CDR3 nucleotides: TGCAGTGCTAGAGAGGGGACAGGTTGGAACACTGAAGCTTTCTTT.

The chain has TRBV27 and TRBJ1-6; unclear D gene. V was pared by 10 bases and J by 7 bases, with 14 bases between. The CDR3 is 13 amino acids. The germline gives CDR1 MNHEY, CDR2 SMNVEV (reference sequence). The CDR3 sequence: CATGVGNNSPLHF. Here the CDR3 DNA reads TGTGCCACCGGGGTAGGGAACAATTCACCCCTCCACTTT.

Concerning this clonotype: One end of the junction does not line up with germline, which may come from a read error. This CDR3 is CAGSLDMGPYNEQFF. CDR3 nucleotides: TGCGCCGGCAGCTTGGACATGGGGCCCTACAATGAGCAGTTCTTC. J is TRBJ2-1 and V is TRBV5-1; a weak D match, TRBD1 (5 bases). Germline assignment: CDR1 SGHRS and CDR2 YFSETQ. This CDR3 spans 15 amino acids. Filled out from reference TRBV5-1 and TRBJ2-1, the complete variable domain reads KAGVTQTPRYLIKTRGQQVTLSCSPISGHRSVSWYQQTPGQGLQFLFEYFSETQRNKGNFPGRFSGRQFSNSRSEMNVSTLELGDSALYLCAGSLDMGPYNEQFFGPGTRLTVL.

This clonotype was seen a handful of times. The CDR3 nucleotides read TGTGCCAGCAGCCTCACAGGGATCCACGAGCAGTACTTC. It codes for CASSLTGIHEQYF. This chain joins TRBV7-9 and TRBJ2-7; the D gene is possibly TRBD1 (6 bases). The CDR3 is 13 residues long. V dropped 5 bases and J dropped 5 bases, with 13 bases sitting between them. The germline CDR1 and CDR2 sequences are SEHNR and FQNEAQ (reference sequence).

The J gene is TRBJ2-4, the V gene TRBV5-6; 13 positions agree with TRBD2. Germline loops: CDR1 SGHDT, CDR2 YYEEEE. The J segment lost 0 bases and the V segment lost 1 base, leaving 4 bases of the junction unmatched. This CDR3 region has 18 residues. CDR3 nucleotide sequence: TGTGCCAGCAGCTTGCCGGGACTAGCGGGACTAGCCAAAAACATTCAGTACTTC. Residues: CASSLPGLAGLAKNIQYF.

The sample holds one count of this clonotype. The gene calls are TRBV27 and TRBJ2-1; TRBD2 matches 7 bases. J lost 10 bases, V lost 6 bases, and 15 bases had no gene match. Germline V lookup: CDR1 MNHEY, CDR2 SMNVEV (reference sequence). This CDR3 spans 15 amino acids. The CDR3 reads CASSVDNSGLTEQFF. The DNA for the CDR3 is TGTGCCAGCAGCGTCGACAACTCGGGACTAACAGAGCAGTTCTTC.

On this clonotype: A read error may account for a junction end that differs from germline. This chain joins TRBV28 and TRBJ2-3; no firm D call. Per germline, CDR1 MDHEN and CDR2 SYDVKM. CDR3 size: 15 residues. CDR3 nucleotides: TGTGCCAACAGTCTGACTTCCACGATACGAGATACGCAGTATTTT. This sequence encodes CANSLTSTIRDTQYF. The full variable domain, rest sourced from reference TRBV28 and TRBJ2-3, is DVKVTQSSRYLVKRTGEKVFLECVQDMDHENMFWYRQDPGLGLRLIYFSYDVKMKEKGDIPEGYSVSREKKERFSLILESASTNQTSMYLCANSLTSTIRDTQYFGPGTRLTVL.